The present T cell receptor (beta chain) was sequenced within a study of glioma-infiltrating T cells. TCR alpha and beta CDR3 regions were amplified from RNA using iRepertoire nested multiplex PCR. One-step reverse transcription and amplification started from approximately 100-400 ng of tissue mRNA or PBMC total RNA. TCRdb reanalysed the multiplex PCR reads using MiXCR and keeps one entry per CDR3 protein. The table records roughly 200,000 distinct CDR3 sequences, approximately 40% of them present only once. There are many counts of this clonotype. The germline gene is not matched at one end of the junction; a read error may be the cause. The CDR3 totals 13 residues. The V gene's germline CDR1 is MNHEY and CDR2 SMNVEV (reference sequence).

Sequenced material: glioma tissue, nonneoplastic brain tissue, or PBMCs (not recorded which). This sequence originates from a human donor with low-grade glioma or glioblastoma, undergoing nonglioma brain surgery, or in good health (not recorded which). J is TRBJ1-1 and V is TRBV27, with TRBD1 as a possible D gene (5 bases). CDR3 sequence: CVSRTGSYTEAFF. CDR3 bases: TGTGTCAGCAGAACAGGATCATACACTGAAGCTTTCTTT.